The T cell receptor (beta chain) described here comes from a study of metastatic and nonmetastatic thyroid tumors. Turning to the study itself: Thyroid patients, malignant and benign, had repertoires compared across blood and tumor or nodule tissue.

Overall study results and limits: TCR beta diversity was reportedly significantly higher in malignant thyroid tumors than benign nodules, in blood and tumor.

This clone has just a few counts. Antigen unknown. How the authors handled the data: A classifier for distant metastasis in papillary thyroid cancer was constructed using CDR3 differences observed across clinicopathological groups. TCRdb re-analyzed the PCR reads using MiXCR. For this entry, the V and J calls and clone size follow TCRdb and not the study's own pipeline. The table includes about 70,000 clones, more than 15% detected once. Thyroid surgery was performed in patients who had received no treatment beforehand. Trimming took 1 base from V and 4 from J; bases not matched to a gene: 3. The germline gives CDR1 SGHAT, CDR2 FQNNGV. The CDR3 runs 15 residues.

V usage is TRBV11-2 and J usage is TRBJ1-5, with 8 bases lining up with TRBD1. The sequenced material came from blood. The sequence came from a female donor with papillary thyroid cancer or a benign thyroid nodule (not recorded which). Some clones in this sample may be carry-over from other donors' samples. The CDR3 loop is CASSLARGRNQPQHF. The CDR3 DNA follows: TGTGCCAGCAGCTTAGCCAGGGGGCGAAATCAGCCCCAGCATTTT.